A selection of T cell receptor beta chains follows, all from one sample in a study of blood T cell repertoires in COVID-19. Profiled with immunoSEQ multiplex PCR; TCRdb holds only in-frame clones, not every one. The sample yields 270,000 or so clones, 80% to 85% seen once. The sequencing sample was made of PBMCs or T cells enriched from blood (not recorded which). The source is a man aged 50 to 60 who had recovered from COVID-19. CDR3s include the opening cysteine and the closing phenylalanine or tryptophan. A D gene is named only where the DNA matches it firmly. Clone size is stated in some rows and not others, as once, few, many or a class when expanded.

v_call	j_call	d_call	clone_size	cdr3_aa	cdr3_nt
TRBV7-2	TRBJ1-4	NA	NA	CASSDSLGTNEKLFF	TGTGCCAGCAGCGATTCCCTAGGAACTAATGAAAAACTGTTTTTT
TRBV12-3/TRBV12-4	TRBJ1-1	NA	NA	CASSLWSATEAFF	TGTGCCAGCAGTCTATGGAGCGCCACTGAAGCTTTCTTT
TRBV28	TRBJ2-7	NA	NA	CASSPPGHHEQYF	TGTGCCAGCAGTCCCCCAGGACACCACGAGCAGTACTTC
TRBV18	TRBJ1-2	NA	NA	CASSRENYGYTF	TGTGCCAGCTCCAGGGAAAACTATGGCTACACCTTC
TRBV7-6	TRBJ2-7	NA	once	CASSLAGGMNYEQYF	TGTGCCAGCAGCTTAGCGGGCGGGATGAACTACGAGCAGTACTTC
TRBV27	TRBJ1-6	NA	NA	CASSTTPIGGSYNSPLHF	TGTGCCAGCAGTACGACTCCCATCGGGGGTTCCTATAATTCACCCCTCCACTTT
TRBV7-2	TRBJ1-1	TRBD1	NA	CASRLGGRNEAFF	TGTGCCAGCAGGCTAGGGGGCCGGAATGAAGCTTTCTTT
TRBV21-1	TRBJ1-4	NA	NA	CASSPGPPGEKLFF	TGTGCCAGCAGCCCTGGTCCGCCGGGTGAAAAACTGTTTTTT
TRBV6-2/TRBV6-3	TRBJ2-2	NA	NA	CASSRLKQGELFF	TGTGCCAGCAGCAGACTTAAACAGGGAGAGCTGTTTTTT
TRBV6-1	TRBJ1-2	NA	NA	CASSEAGSFVRVSGYTF	TGTGCCAGCAGTGAAGCAGGTTCGTTTGTGCGGGTTAGTGGCTACACCTTC
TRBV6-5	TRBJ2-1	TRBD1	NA	CASRATGSYNEQFF	TGTGCCAGCAGGGCGACAGGGTCCTACAATGAGCAGTTCTTC
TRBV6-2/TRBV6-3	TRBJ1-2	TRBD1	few	CASSFTPGQVYGYGYTF	TGTGCCAGCAGTTTCACACCGGGACAGGTCTATGGCTATGGCTACACCTTC
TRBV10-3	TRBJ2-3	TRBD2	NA	CAISAPSGSTDTQYF	TGTGCCATCAGTGCCCCTAGCGGGAGCACAGATACGCAGTATTTT
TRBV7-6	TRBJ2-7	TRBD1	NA	CASIGTGSGEQYF	TGTGCCAGCATCGGGACAGGGTCGGGCGAGCAGTACTTC
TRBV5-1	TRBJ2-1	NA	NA	CASRALAGDYNEQFF	TGCGCCAGCAGGGCCCTCGCCGGGGATTACAATGAGCAGTTCTTC
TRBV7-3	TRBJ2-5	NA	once	CASSYGPGKETQYF	TGTGCCAGCAGCTACGGGCCGGGAAAGGAGACCCAGTACTTC
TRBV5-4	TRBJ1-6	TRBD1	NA	CASSPGQGGNSPLHF	TGTGCCAGCAGCCCGGGACAGGGAGGTAATTCACCCCTCCACTTT
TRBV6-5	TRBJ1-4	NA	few	CASTGPAGEKLFF	TGTGCCTCCACGGGCCCGGCGGGGGAAAAACTGTTTTTT
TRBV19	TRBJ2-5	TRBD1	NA	CASSIQGTGVQETQYF	TGTGCCAGTAGTATCCAGGGGACAGGGGTACAAGAGACCCAGTACTTC
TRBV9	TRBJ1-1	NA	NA	CASSVEEGTEAFF	TGTGCCAGCAGCGTAGAAGAGGGAACTGAAGCTTTCTTT
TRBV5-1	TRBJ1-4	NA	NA	CASTRGVATNEKLFF	TGCGCCAGCACCCGGGGAGTTGCAACTAATGAAAAACTGTTTTTT
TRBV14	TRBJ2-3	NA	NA	CASSQSLTAPRDTQYF	TGTGCCAGCAGCCAAAGTCTCACAGCCCCAAGGGATACGCAGTATTTT
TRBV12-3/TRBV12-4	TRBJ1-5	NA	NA	CASRLGGVQPQHF	TGTGCCAGCAGGTTAGGGGGAGTTCAGCCCCAGCATTTT
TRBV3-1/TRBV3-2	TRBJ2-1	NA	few	CASSVTGASTTGDEQFF	TGTGCCAGCAGCGTGACCGGCGCTAGCACCACTGGGGATGAGCAGTTCTTC
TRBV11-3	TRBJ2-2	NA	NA	CASSNRRGSVGPGELFF	TGTGCCAGCAGCAACCGTCGGGGTAGCGTTGGGCCCGGGGAGCTGTTTTTT
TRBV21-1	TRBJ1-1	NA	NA	CASTAGGGTEAFF	TGTGCCAGCACCGCAGGGGGAGGCACTGAAGCTTTCTTT
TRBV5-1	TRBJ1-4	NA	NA	CASSRGQRGGTNEKLFF	TGCGCCAGCAGCAGAGGACAGAGGGGTGGAACTAATGAAAAACTGTTTTTT
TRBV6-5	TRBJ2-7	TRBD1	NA	CASSRGQGEQYF	TGTGCCAGCAGCCGAGGACAGGGCGAGCAGTACTTC
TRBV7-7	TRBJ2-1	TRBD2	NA	CASSPRQGGAGWVNEQFF	TGTGCTAGCAGCCCCCGTCAGGGAGGGGCGGGATGGGTCAATGAGCAGTTCTTC
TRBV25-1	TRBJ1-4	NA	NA	CASSDRTGPPTNEKLFF	TGTGCCAGCAGTGACAGAACAGGGCCCCCAACTAATGAAAAACTGTTTTTT
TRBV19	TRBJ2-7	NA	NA	CASSALRANEQYF	TGTGCCAGTAGTGCGCTCAGGGCCAACGAGCAGTACTTC
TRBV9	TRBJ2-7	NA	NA	CASSVGHSYEQYF	TGTGCCAGCAGCGTAGGTCATAGCTACGAGCAGTACTTC
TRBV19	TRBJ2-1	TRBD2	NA	CASSITIAGGGYNEQFF	TGTGCCAGTAGTATTACGATAGCGGGAGGGGGTTACAATGAGCAGTTCTTC
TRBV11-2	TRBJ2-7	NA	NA	CASSLDRGEQYF	TGTGCCAGCAGCTTAGATCGAGGAGAGCAGTACTTC
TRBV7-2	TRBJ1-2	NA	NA	CASSVTGLGTF	TGTGCCAGCAGCGTTACCGGACTGGGAACCTTC
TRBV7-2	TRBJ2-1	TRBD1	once	CASSLSYPARGNEQFF	TGTGCCAGCAGCTTAAGTTATCCGGCCAGGGGGAATGAGCAGTTCTTC
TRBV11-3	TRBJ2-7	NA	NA	CASSLTGTNYEQYF	TGTGCCAGCAGCTTAACCGGGACAAACTACGAGCAGTACTTC
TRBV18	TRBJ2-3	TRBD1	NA	CASSPGTVTDTQYF	TGTGCCAGCTCACCCGGGACAGTTACAGATACGCAGTATTTT
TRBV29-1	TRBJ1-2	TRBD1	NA	CSVEDVGQGYGYTF	TGCAGCGTTGAGGACGTGGGACAGGGCTATGGCTACACCTTC
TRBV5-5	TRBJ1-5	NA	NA	CASSLAIVRATSNQPQHF	TGTGCCAGCAGCTTGGCCATCGTCAGGGCGACGAGCAATCAGCCCCAGCATTTT
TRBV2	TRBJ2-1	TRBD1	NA	CASSVSTGGVQFF	TGTGCCAGCAGTGTGTCTACAGGGGGCGTGCAGTTCTTC
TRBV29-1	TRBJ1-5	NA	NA	CSVAGVNQPQHF	TGCAGCGTTGCAGGGGTTAATCAGCCCCAGCATTTT
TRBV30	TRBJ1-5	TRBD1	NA	CAWSLTGDQPQHF	TGTGCCTGGAGTCTGACAGGGGATCAGCCCCAGCATTTT
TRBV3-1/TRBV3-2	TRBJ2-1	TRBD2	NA	CASSRAGGEQFF	TGTGCCAGCAGCAGGGCGGGGGGTGAGCAGTTCTTC
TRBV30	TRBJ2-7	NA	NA	CAWSVTGSSYEQYF	TGTGCCTGGAGTGTCACGGGGAGCTCCTACGAGCAGTACTTC
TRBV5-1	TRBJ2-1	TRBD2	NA	CASSFSGGNKNEQFF	TGCGCCAGCAGCTTTAGCGGGGGGAATAAGAATGAGCAGTTCTTC
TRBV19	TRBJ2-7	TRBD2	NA	CASSTSAGTYEQYF	TGTGCCAGTAGCACTAGCGCGGGAACCTACGAGCAGTACTTC
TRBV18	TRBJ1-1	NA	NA	CASSPPRGLNTEAFF	TGTGCCAGCTCACCCCCCAGGGGCCTGAACACTGAAGCTTTCTTT
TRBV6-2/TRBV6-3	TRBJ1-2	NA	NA	CASNPGQTAIYGYTF	TGTGCCAGCAACCCGGGTCAGACAGCGATCTATGGCTACACCTTC
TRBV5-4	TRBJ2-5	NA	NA	CASSYYSGSQETQYF	TGTGCCAGCAGTTACTATTCGGGTTCACAAGAGACCCAGTACTTC
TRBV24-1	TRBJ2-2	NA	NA	CATSDFLSTPGELFF	TGTGCCACCAGTGATTTCCTATCGACTCCCGGGGAGCTGTTTTTT
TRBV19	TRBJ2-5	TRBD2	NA	CASSIVPTSGRAETQYF	TGTGCCAGTAGTATAGTCCCGACTAGCGGGAGGGCAGAGACCCAGTACTTC
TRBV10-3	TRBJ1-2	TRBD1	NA	CAISEEGAMKGYTF	TGTGCCATCAGTGAGGAGGGGGCCATGAAGGGCTACACCTTC
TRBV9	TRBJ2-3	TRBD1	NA	CASSGKTGGMDTQYF	TGTGCCAGCAGCGGTAAGACAGGGGGCATGGATACGCAGTATTTT
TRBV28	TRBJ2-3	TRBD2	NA	CASSVTGTSASRGSQYF	TGTGCCAGCAGCGTCACCGGGACTAGCGCCAGCAGGGGGTCGCAGTATTTT